The sequence of this T cell receptor (beta chain) was determined in a study of T cells in Graves' hyperthyroidism and ophthalmopathy. Looking at the study overall: Any treatment followed the collection of peripheral blood at initial diagnosis. Overall study findings and caveats: Model output signaled ophthalmopathy a median roughly 6.5 months ahead of onset.

There are 15 residues in the CDR3. V was trimmed by 4 bases and J by 6 bases, leaving 17 bases between them. Germline V gene sequence: CDR1 SGDLS, CDR2 YYNGEE. This clonotype was counted a few times. Its antigen is still unknown. Participants, patients aged 18 to 65, had newly diagnosed hyperthyroidism with a duration under 2 months. Amplification of TCR beta CDR3 regions was performed using RNA transcripts as template. A set of HTBI primers served as the primers for a first-round RT-PCR of the TCR CDR3. TCRdb processed the multiplex PCR reads anew with MiXCR; each CDR3 protein has one entry. Here the sample spans fewer than 650,000 distinct CDR3 sequences, approximately 13% being singletons.

Sequencing was performed on blood. The source is a woman aged 30 to 39 with Graves' hyperthyroidism that later progressed to Graves' ophthalmopathy. This chain connects TRBV9 to TRBJ2-1; D perhaps matches TRBD2 (6 bases). This CDR3 reads CASSPWSAGSNEQFF. In DNA, the CDR3 is TGTGCCAGCAGCCCATGGAGCGCGGGGAGCAATGAGCAGTTCTTC.